A single TCR beta chain is shown here with its context. Its antigen is not known. Expressed TCRB transcripts got sequenced, as all isolated RNA was reverse transcribed. Naive, central memory and regulatory T cell samples averaged about 3.57 million reads. The table came from immunoSEQ multiplex PCR; TCRdb's copy has only in-frame clones and leaves some out. The table shows roughly 730,000 clones, with 13% occurring only once. The CDR3 covers 13 residues. Germline V gene lookup returns CDR1 ENHRY and CDR2 SYGVKD. Trimming removed 0 bases from V and 11 bases from J, with 13 bases in between. The data were taken from a study of beta chain features in type 1 diabetes. Whole-study results and caveats: VDJ junctions sequenced from type 1 diabetes patients showed fewer insertions and more deletions. The study found moderately but significantly shorter TCRB CDR3s in all four CD4+ subsets of Type 1 diabetes patients.

Isolation of CD4+ naive, central memory, regulatory and stem cell-like memory cells was achieved by sorting via CD45RO/CCR7/CD25/CD127/CD95/CD27. Sorted populations were all over 98% pure. The origin of this receptor is a man aged 18 to 35 with type 1 diabetes. The chain employs TRBV10-3 and TRBJ1-1, with D uncertain. What was sequenced was naive CD4+ T cells from blood. Here the CDR3 DNA reads TGTGCCATCAGTGAGTCCGACGGACTCCGGGCTTTCTTT. It encodes CAISESDGLRAFF.